The clone carrying this T cell receptor (beta chain) was recorded once. The target antigen is unknown. V lost 2 bases and J lost 1, with 11 bases in between. This CDR3 is built from 16 residues. Germline CDR1 MNHEY, CDR2 SVGAGI. The record originates from a study of shared clonotypes between healthy human individuals. Donors, healthy HIV-negative adults, lacked recent acute infections or vaccinations. CD4+ cells were split into CD45RA+ naive and CD45RA-negative memory subsets. Findings and limits, study-wide: Researchers found naive subsets generally carried larger estimated richness than memory subsets. A handful of donors shared about 5% of their naive CD4 clonotypes.

Sequencing used immunoSEQ multiplex PCR; TCRdb keeps in-frame clones, though not all of them. The data contain roughly 1,600,000 clones, around 98.5% of them singletons. Specimen: naive CD4+ T cells sorted from blood. Subset specified: CD45RA+ positively selected. The gene calls are TRBV6-5 and TRBJ2-2, with D uncertain. The sequence came from a man aged 25 to 40 in good health. The CDR3 here is CASSYLDVQNTGELFF. The CDR3 coding sequence is TGTGCCAGCAGTTACCTTGACGTTCAGAACACCGGGGAGCTGTTTTTT.